These 4 T cell receptor beta chains were all obtained from the same sample, sequenced in a study of blood T cell repertoires in COVID-19. The repertoire was sequenced with immunoSEQ multiplex PCR; TCRdb's copy has only in-frame clones and lacks some. The sample carries 250,000 to 300,000 clones, around 84% recorded once. The sample consisted of PBMCs or T cells enriched from blood (not recorded which). The receptors derive from a man under 40 with acute COVID-19.

The rearrangement uses TRBV28 and TRBJ1-1, with 11 nucleotides matching TRBD1. The V gene end was trimmed by 7 bases and the J gene end by 5 bases; junction bases not matched to a gene: 9. This CDR3 comprises 15 residues. The germline gives CDR1 MDHEN, CDR2 SYDVKM. The CDR3 is CASNPGGQGVTEAFF. CDR3 nucleotide sequence: TGTGCCAGCAATCCTGGGGGACAGGGGGTGACTGAAGCTTTCTTT.

The chain couples TRBV18 to TRBJ2-5, with a tentative D call TRBD2 (5 bases). The V gene lost 6 bases and the J gene lost 5 bases, with 16 bases spanning the gap. From germline, CDR1 is KGHSH and CDR2 LQKENI. The CDR3 runs 14 residues. CDR3 DNA sequence: TGTGCCAGCTCCCTCGGGCAGGACTTGGAGACCCAGTACTTC. It translates to CASSLGQDLETQYF.

This clone occurred a few times. The chain has TRBV11-1 and TRBJ1-2; a possible D gene is TRBD1 (6 bases). CDR1 and CDR2 (germline): SGHAT, FQDESV (reference sequence). Trimming took off 5 bases at V and 2 bases at J, with 12 bases between the two ends. CDR3 size: 14 residues. In DNA form, the CDR3 reads TGTGCCAGCAGCCTCGCCGGGACAAACTATGGCTACACCTTC. Translation: CASSLAGTNYGYTF. The variable domain in full, completed from reference TRBV11-1 and TRBJ1-2, reads EAEVAQSPRYKITEKSQAVAFWCDPISGHATLYWYRQILGQGPELLVQFQDESVVDDSQLPKDRFSAERLKGVDSTLKIQPAELGDSAMYLCASSLAGTNYGYTFGSGTRLTVV.

The V call is TRBV6-5, the J call TRBJ1-1; no clear D gene. The V gene's germline CDR1 is MNHEY and CDR2 SVGAGI. The CDR3 has 16 residues. V was clipped by 0 bases and J by 1 base, with 12 bases between them. The CDR3 DNA reads TGTGCCAGCAGTTACTCGATTGTGAGGGCGAACACTGAAGCTTTCTTT. Translation gives CASSYSIVRANTEAFF.